This T cell receptor (beta chain) was recorded in a study of T cells after yellow fever vaccination. Whole-study context: In the case of low-cell-number fractions, SMART-Seq v4 Ultra Low Input was used for preparation.

Study-level findings and limits: Post-booster repertoires contained most primary-vaccination clones again (roughly 96% CD4, around 89% CD8). It was a weaker secondary response, yet one that peaked faster, at day 5 versus 15.

This clonotype appeared a few times. Its antigen is unknown. One entry per CDR3 protein results from TCRdb running MiXCR on the 5' RACE reads. Of about 580,000 distinct CDR3 sequences listed, 17% are singletons. This receptor was obtained from a man aged 18 to 29 who received the YFV17D yellow fever vaccine. This specimen consisted of PBMCs, obtained less than 6 days after the first yellow fever vaccination.

The CDR3 region is CACGRSNQPQHF. Written as DNA, the CDR3 is TGTGCATGTGGCAGGAGCAATCAGCCCCAGCATTTT. The chain is built from TRBV7-8 and TRBJ1-5; D not resolved. Germline V gives CDR1 SGHVS, CDR2 FQNEAQ. This CDR3 is built from 12 residues.